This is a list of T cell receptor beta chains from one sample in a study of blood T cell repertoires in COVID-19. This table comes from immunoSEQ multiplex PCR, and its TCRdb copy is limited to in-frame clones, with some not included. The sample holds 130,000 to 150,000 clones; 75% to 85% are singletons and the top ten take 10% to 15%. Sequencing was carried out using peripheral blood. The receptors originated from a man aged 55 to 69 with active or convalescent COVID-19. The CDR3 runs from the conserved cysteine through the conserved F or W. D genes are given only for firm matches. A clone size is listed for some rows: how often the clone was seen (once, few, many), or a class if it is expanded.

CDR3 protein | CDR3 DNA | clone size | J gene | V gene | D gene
CASSQWRPGGSYEQYF | TGTGCCAGCAGCCAATGGAGACCCGGGGGCTCCTACGAGCAGTACTTC | . | TRBJ2-7 | TRBV14 | .
CASSLRGLAGKETQYF | TGTGCCAGCAGCTTGCGGGGACTAGCGGGAAAAGAGACCCAGTACTTC | . | TRBJ2-5 | TRBV5-5 | TRBD2
CASSLGRDYYGYTF | TGTGCCAGCAGTTTAGGGAGAGATTACTATGGCTACACCTTC | . | TRBJ1-2 | TRBV28 | .
CASSTGVEKLFF | TGTGCCAGCAGCACAGGGGTTGAAAAACTGTTTTTT | . | TRBJ1-4 | TRBV12-3/TRBV12-4 | TRBD1
CASSGETGNWGNQPQHF | TGTGCCAGCAGCGGCGAGACAGGTAACTGGGGCAATCAGCCCCAGCATTTT | . | TRBJ1-5 | TRBV9 | .
CASSYGAGEGNEQFF | TGTGCCAGCAGTTATGGAGCGGGAGAAGGGAATGAGCAGTTCTTC | once | TRBJ2-1 | TRBV6-6 | TRBD2
CASSLTGNQPQHF | TGTGCCAGTAGTTTAACAGGGAATCAGCCCCAGCATTTT | . | TRBJ1-5 | TRBV19 | .
CASSPPSSFYEQYF | TGTGCCAGCTCACCACCGTCCAGTTTCTACGAGCAGTACTTC | . | TRBJ2-7 | TRBV18 | .
CSVDRQGSTEAFF | TGCAGCGTCGATCGACAGGGGTCCACTGAAGCTTTCTTT | . | TRBJ1-1 | TRBV29-1 | TRBD1
CASSLRPSLAGDYNEQFF | TGCGCCAGCAGCCTACGCCCCTCGCTAGCGGGGGACTACAATGAGCAGTTCTTC | . | TRBJ2-1 | TRBV5-1 | TRBD2
CASSFGQGARGNTIYF | TGCGCCAGCAGCTTCGGACAGGGGGCGCGAGGAAACACCATATATTTT | once | TRBJ1-3 | TRBV5-1 | TRBD1
CASSSDRGIYNEQFF | TGCGCCAGCAGTTCGGACAGGGGGATATACAATGAGCAGTTCTTC | . | TRBJ2-1 | TRBV10-1 | TRBD1
CASSEDRGSPLHF | TGTGCCAGCTCAGAGGACAGGGGTTCACCCCTCCACTTT | . | TRBJ1-6 | TRBV18 | TRBD1
CAISVNTGELFF | TGTGCCATCAGTGTAAATACCGGGGAGCTGTTTTTT | . | TRBJ2-2 | TRBV10-3 | .
CASSRLSGTRFRYEQYF | TGTGCCAGCAGCCGCCTTAGCGGGACTAGGTTCCGCTACGAGCAGTACTTC | . | TRBJ2-7 | TRBV4-2 | TRBD2
CASIGDRDYQPQHF | TGTGCCAGCATCGGCGACAGGGACTATCAGCCCCAGCATTTT | . | TRBJ1-5 | TRBV6-5 | TRBD1
CASSSGQGNQPQHF | TGTGCCAGCAGCTCCGGACAAGGCAATCAGCCCCAGCATTTT | . | TRBJ1-5 | TRBV7-2 | .
CSASHLNNEQFF | TGCAGTGCTAGTCACCTAAACAATGAGCAGTTCTTC | . | TRBJ2-1 | TRBV20-1 | .
CASSLRDSYNEQFF | TGTGCCAGCAGCCTCAGGGACTCCTACAATGAGCAGTTCTTC | . | TRBJ2-1 | TRBV28 | .
CASSLSRGNTEAFF | TGTGCCAGCAGCTTATCACGGGGGAACACTGAAGCTTTCTTT | . | TRBJ1-1 | TRBV7-2 | .
CASSIRGAFGGANVLTF | TGTGCCAGCAGCATCAGGGGGGCCTTTGGTGGGGCCAACGTCCTGACTTTC | . | TRBJ2-6 | TRBV11-2 | .
CASSLSAEAYEQYF | TGTGCCAGCAGCTTATCGGCGGAGGCATACGAGCAGTACTTC | . | TRBJ2-7 | TRBV5-5 | .
CASSVGVEGDEQFF | TGTGCCAGCAGCGTAGGGGTAGAGGGCGATGAGCAGTTCTTC | . | TRBJ2-1 | TRBV9 | .
CASGGLPGNTIYF | TGTGCCAGCGGGGGACTCCCTGGAAACACCATATATTTT | . | TRBJ1-3 | TRBV28 | .
CASSTSGVTDTQYF | TGTGCCAGCAGCACTAGCGGGGTTACAGATACGCAGTATTTT | . | TRBJ2-3 | TRBV11-3 | TRBD2
CASSQTDYNEQFF | TGCGCCAGCAGCCAAACTGACTACAATGAGCAGTTCTTC | few | TRBJ2-1 | TRBV4-3 | .
CASAREETQYF | TGTGCCAGCGCCCGGGAGGAGACCCAGTACTTC | . | TRBJ2-5 | TRBV2 | .
CASSYGPADQETQYF | TGTGCCAGCAGTTACGGGCCAGCGGACCAAGAGACCCAGTACTTC | . | TRBJ2-5 | TRBV6-5 | .
CASSQDRVETQYF | TGTGCCAGCAGCCAAGACAGGGTGGAGACCCAGTACTTC | few | TRBJ2-5 | TRBV7-3 | TRBD1
CASSPTGGRGSGTNEQFF | TGTGCCAGCAGCCCCACCGGTGGGCGCGGGAGTGGGACCAATGAGCAGTTCTTC | . | TRBJ2-1 | TRBV14 | TRBD2
CAISESETYSNQPQHF | TGTGCCATCAGTGAGTCAGAGACTTATAGCAATCAGCCCCAGCATTTT | . | TRBJ1-5 | TRBV10-3 | .
CASSQIQGTQYF | TGTGCCAGCAGCCAGATACAGGGGACCCAGTACTTC | . | TRBJ2-5 | TRBV27 | .
CASSPGQGSTFLNEKLFF | TGTGCCAGCAGCCCGGGACAGGGGTCCACTTTCTTAAATGAAAAACTGTTTTTT | . | TRBJ1-4 | TRBV5-6 | TRBD1
CASTPSGHGQETQYF | TGTGCCAGCACTCCGTCGGGACACGGCCAAGAGACCCAGTACTTC | . | TRBJ2-5 | TRBV6-6 | .
CATRALGLKDTQYF | TGTGCCACCAGGGCCCTGGGGCTTAAAGATACGCAGTATTTT | . | TRBJ2-3 | TRBV6-6 | .
CASSLEGGQEGIPYSPLHF | TGTGCCAGCAGCTTGGAGGGGGGGCAGGAAGGGATCCCCTATTCACCCCTCCACTTT | . | TRBJ1-6 | TRBV5-8 | .
CASSYSTSAYEQYF | TGTGCCAGCAGTTACTCGACTAGCGCCTACGAGCAGTACTTC | . | TRBJ2-7 | TRBV6-2/TRBV6-3 | TRBD2
CSANREGRQETQYF | TGCAGCGCCAACAGGGAGGGGAGGCAAGAGACCCAGTACTTC | . | TRBJ2-5 | TRBV29-1 | .